These T cell receptor beta chains were read from a single sample in a study of T cells in localized non-small cell lung cancer. The method was immunoSEQ multiplex PCR; TCRdb's version includes in-frame clones alone and lacks a portion of them. The table includes 1,200 or so clones, roughly 26% detected once. The sample in question was lung tumor tissue, obtained before any cancer treatment. These receptors were collected from a man aged 35 to 69 with stage II squamous cell lung carcinoma. The CDR3 runs from the conserved cysteine through the conserved F or W. The D gene is left open where the match is weak.

d_call j_call v_call cdr3_aa
TRBD2 TRBJ2-1 TRBV15 CATRKRTSGDNEQFF
- TRBJ1-6 TRBV6-8 CASRAQGWYSPLHF
- TRBJ1-1 TRBV19 CASSPGRGNTEAFF
TRBD2 TRBJ2-2 TRBV19 CASGGEGGSRAGELFF
- TRBJ1-1 TRBV19 CASSIDLRALNTEAFF
TRBD2 TRBJ2-7 TRBV11-3 CASSLDPWTSYTSYEQYF
- TRBJ2-4 TRBV11-3 CASSPTGRTALALQYF
- TRBJ2-1 TRBV15 CATRGGMSSYNEQFF
TRBD1 TRBJ1-4 TRBV18 CASSPYRDSEKLFF
- TRBJ2-5 TRBV30 CAWSVGSETQYF
TRBD1 TRBJ1-5 TRBV5-1 CASSRSGTALNQPQHF
TRBD2 TRBJ2-1 TRBV9 CASSVTSASGYNEQFF
- TRBJ1-1 TRBV18 CASSHRVEGKNTEAFF
- TRBJ1-2 TRBV6-7 CASTLDPGDYGYTF
TRBD2 TRBJ2-2 TRBV11-3 CASSSTGLVTTGELFF
- TRBJ2-5 TRBV11-3 CASTLEAGFVQETQYF